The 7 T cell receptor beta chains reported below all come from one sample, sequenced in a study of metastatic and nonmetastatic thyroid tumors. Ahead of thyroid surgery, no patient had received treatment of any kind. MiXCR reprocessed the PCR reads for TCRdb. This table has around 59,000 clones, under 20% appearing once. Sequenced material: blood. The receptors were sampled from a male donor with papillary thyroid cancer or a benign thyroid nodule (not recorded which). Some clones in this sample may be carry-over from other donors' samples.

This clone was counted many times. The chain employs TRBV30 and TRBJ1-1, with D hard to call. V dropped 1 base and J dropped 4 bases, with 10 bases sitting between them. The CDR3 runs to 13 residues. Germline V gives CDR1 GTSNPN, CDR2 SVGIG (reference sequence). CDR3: CAWSGSSGTEAFF. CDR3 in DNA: TGTGCCTGGAGTGGATCTTCTGGCACTGAAGCTTTCTTT. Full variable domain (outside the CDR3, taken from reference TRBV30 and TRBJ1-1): SQTIHQWPATLVQPVGSPLSLECTVEGTSNPNLYWYRQAAGRGLQLLFYSVGIGQISSEVPQNLSASRPQDRQFILSSKKLLLSDSGFYLCAWSGSSGTEAFFGQGTRLTVV.

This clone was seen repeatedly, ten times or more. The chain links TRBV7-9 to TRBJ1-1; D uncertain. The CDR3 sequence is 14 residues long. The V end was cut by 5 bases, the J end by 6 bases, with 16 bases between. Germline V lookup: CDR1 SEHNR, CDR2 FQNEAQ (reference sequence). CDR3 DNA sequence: TGTGCCAGCAGCCTTGCGAGGTCGGCCCCTGAAGCTTTCTTT. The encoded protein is CASSLARSAPEAFF.

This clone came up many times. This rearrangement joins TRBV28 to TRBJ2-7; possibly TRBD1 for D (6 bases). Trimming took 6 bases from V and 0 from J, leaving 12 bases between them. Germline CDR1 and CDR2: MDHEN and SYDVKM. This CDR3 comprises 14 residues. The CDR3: CASRTTGSSYEQYF. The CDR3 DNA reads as TGTGCCAGCAGAACGACAGGCTCCTCCTACGAGCAGTACTTC.

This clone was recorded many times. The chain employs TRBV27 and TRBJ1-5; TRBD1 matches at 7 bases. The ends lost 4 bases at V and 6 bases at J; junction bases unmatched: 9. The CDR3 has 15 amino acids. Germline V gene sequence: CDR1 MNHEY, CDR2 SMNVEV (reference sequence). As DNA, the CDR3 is TGTGCCAGCAGTTCCAACAGGGGCTTCGGTCAGCCCCAGCATTTT. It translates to CASSSNRGFGQPQHF.

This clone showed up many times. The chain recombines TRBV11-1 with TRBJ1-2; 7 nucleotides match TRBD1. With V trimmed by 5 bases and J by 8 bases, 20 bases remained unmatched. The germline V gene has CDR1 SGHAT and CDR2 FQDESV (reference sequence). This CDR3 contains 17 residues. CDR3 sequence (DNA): TGTGCCAGCAGCATACCTTCCACAGGGGCCATAGATATGGGCTACACCTTC. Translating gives CASSIPSTGAIDMGYTF.

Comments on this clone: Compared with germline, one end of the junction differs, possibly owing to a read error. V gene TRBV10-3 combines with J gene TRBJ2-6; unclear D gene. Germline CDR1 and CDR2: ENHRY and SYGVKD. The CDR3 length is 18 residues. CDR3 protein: CAISESGGCHSGANVLTF. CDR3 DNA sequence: TGTGCCATCAGTGAGTCGGGTGGGTGCCACTCTGGTGCCAACGTCCTGACTTTC.

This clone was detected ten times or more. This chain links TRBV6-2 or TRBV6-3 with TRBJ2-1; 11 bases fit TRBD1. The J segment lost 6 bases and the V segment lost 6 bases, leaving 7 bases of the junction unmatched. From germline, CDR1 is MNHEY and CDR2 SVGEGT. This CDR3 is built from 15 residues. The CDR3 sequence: CASSSPGTGGNEQFF. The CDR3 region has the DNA TGTGCCAGCAGCTCGCCGGGGACAGGGGGCAATGAGCAGTTCTTC.